This T cell receptor beta chain was retrieved from a study of blood T cell repertoires in COVID-19. Study context: The samples span acute and convalescent COVID-19 from the United States, Italy and Spain.

CDR1 and CDR2 (germline): SQVTM, ANQGSEA. This CDR3 comprises 15 residues. V lost 1 base and J lost 9, with 18 bases in between. Participants, about 18 to 90 years old, spanned around 25 US areas. Clinical history as reported by participants underpinned cohort assignment. The method was immunoSEQ multiplex PCR; TCRdb's version includes in-frame clones alone and lacks a portion of them. The data hold about 210,000 clones, with approximately 80% observed a single time. The material sequenced was PBMCs or T cells enriched from blood (not recorded which). The clonotype comes from a middle-aged man who had recovered from COVID-19. V gene TRBV29-1 combines with J gene TRBJ1-4; D is unresolved. The CDR3 DNA reads as TGCAGCGTTGAAGGAGTTACAGATGGTTGGAAAAAACTGTTTTTT. Residues: CSVEGVTDGWKKLFF.